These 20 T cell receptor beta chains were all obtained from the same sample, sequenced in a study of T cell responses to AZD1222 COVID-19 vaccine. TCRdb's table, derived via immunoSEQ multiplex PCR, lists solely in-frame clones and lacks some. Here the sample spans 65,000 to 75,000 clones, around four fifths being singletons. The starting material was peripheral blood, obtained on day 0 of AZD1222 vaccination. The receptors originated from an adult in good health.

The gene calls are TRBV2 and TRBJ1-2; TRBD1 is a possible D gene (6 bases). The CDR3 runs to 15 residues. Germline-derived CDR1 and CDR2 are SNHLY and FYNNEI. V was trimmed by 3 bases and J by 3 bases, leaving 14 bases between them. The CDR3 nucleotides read TGTGCCAGCAGTGATTCGGGTGGGGGCGACTATGGCTACACCTTC. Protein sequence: CASSDSGGGDYGYTF. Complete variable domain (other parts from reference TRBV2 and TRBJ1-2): EPEVTQTPSHQVTQMGQEVILRCVPISNHLYFYWYRQILGQKVEFLVSFYNNEISEKSEIFDDQFSVERPDGSNFTLKIRSTKLEDSAMYFCASSDSGGGDYGYTFGSGTRLTVV.

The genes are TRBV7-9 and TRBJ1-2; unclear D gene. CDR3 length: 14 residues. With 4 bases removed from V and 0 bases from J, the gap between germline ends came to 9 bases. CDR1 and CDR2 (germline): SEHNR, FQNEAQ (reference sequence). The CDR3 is CASSSLAANYGYTF. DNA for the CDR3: TGTGCCAGCAGCTCTCTGGCGGCTAACTATGGCTACACCTTC.

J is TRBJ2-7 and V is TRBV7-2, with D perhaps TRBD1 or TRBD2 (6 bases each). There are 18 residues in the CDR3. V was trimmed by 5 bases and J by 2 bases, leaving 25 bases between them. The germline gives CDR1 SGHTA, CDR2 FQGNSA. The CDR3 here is CASSRTGTTGVGAYEQYF. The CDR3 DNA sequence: TGTGCCAGCAGCCGTACCGGGACAACGGGAGTAGGAGCCTACGAGCAGTACTTC.

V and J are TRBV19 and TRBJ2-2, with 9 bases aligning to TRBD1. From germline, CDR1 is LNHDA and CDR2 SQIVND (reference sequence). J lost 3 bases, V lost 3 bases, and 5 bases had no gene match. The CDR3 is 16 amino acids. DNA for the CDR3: TGTGCCAGTAGTATTGGACAGGGGACCTACACCGGGGAGCTGTTTTTT. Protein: CASSIGQGTYTGELFF.

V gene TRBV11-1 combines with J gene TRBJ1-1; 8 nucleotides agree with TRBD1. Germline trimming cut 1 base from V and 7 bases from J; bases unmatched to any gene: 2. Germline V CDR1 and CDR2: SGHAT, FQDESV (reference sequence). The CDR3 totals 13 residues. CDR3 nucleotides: TGTGCCAGCAGCTTAGGACAGGGGTTTGAAGCTTTCTTT. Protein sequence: CASSLGQGFEAFF.

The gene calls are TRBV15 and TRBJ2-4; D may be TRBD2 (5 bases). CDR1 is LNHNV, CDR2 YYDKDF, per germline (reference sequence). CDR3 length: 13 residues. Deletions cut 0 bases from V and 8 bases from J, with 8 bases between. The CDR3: CATSRDRGYIQYF. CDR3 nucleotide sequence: TGTGCCACCAGCAGAGATCGGGGTTACATTCAGTACTTC.

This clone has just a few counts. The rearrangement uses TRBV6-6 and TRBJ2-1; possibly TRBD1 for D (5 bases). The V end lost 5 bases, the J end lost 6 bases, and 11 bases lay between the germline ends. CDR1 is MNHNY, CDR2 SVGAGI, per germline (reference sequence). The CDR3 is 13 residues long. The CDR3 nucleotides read TGTGCCAGCAGTGACCCAGGGCCCAATGAGCAGTTCTTC. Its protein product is CASSDPGPNEQFF.

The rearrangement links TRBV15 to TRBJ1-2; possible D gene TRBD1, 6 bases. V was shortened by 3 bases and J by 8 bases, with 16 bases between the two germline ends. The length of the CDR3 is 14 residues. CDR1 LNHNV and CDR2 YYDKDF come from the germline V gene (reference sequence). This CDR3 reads CATSRATGSFGYTF. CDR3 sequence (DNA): TGTGCCACCAGCAGGGCGACAGGATCCTTCGGCTACACCTTC. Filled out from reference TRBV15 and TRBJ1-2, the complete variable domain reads DAMVIQNPRYQVTQFGKPVTLSCSQTLNHNVMYWYQQKSSQAPKLLFHYYDKDFNNEADTPDNFQSRRPNTSFCFLDIRSPGLGDTAMYLCATSRATGSFGYTFGSGTRLTVV.

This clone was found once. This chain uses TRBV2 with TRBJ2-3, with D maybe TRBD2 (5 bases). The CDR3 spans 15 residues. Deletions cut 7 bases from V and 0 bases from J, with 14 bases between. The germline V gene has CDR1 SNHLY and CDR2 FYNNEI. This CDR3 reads CASTGISDSTDTQYF. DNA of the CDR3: TGTGCCAGCACCGGAATTAGCGATAGCACAGATACGCAGTATTTT.

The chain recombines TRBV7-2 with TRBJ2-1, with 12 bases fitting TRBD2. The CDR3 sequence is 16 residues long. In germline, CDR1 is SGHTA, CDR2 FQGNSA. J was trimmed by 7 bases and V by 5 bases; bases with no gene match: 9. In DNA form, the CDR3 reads TGTGCCAGCAGCACAACTAGCGGGGGGTTGAGGAATGAGCAGTTCTTC. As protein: CASSTTSGGLRNEQFF.

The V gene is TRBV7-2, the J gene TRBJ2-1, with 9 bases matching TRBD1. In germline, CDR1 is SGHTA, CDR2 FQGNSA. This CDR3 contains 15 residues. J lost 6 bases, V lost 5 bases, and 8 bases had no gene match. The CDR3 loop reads CASSQDRGISNEQFF. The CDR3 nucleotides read TGTGCCAGCAGCCAAGACAGGGGGATCTCCAATGAGCAGTTCTTC.

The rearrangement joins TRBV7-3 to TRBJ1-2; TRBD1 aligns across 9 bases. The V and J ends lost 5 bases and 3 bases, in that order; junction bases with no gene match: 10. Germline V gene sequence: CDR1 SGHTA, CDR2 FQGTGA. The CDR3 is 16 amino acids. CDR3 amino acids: CASSPGDRVGYYGYTF. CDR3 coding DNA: TGTGCCAGCAGCCCTGGGGACAGGGTTGGATACTATGGCTACACCTTC.

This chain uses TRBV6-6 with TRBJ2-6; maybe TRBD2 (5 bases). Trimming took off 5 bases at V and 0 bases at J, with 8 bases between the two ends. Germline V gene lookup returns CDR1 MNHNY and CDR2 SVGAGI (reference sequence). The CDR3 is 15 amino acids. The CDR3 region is CASSTRDSGANVLTF. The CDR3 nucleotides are TGTGCCAGCAGTACTCGGGACTCTGGGGCCAACGTCCTGACTTTC.

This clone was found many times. CDR3 in DNA: TGTGCCAGCAGCGGCCCCCGGGGGGACTATGGCTACACCTTC. It codes for CASSGPRGDYGYTF. V and J are TRBV7-9 and TRBJ1-2; D perhaps matches TRBD1 (5 bases). V lost 5 bases, J lost 3 bases, and 13 bases lay in between. Germline lookup yields CDR1 SEHNR and CDR2 FQNEAQ (reference sequence). The CDR3 extends over 14 amino acids. The full variable domain, rest sourced from reference TRBV7-9 and TRBJ1-2, is DTGVSQNPRHKITKRGQNVTFRCDPISEHNRLYWYRQTLGQGPEFLTYFQNEAQLEKSRLLSDRFSAERPKGSFSTLEIQRTEQGDSAMYLCASSGPRGDYGYTFGSGTRLTVV.

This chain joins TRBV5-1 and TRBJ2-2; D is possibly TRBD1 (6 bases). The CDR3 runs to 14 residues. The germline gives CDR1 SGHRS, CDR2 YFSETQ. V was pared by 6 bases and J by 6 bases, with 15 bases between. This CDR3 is CASTLLQGSGELFF. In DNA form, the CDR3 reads TGCGCCAGCACCTTACTACAGGGTTCCGGGGAGCTGTTTTTT.

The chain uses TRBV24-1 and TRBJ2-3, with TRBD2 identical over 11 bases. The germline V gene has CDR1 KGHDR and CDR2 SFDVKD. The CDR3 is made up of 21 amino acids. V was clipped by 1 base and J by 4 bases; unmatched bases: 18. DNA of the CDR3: TGTGCCACCAGTGATTTTTCCCCAAGAATAGCGGGAGGGCCAATCCCAGATACGCAGTATTTT. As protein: CATSDFSPRIAGGPIPDTQYF.

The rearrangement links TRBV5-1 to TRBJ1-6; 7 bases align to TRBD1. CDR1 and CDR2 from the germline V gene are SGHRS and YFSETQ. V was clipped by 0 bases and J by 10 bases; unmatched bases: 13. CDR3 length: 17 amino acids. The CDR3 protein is CASSLAGTGAEISPLHF. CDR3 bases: TGCGCCAGCAGCTTGGCGGGTACAGGGGCGGAAATCTCACCCCTCCACTTT.

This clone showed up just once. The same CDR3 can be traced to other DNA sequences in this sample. CDR3 nucleotides: TGTGCCAGCTCACCAGACGGGATCAATCAGCCCCAGCATTTT. It encodes CASSPDGINQPQHF. The chain has TRBV18 and TRBJ1-5; no definite D call. V gave up 2 bases and J gave up 3 bases, with 8 bases separating them. The germline gives CDR1 KGHSH, CDR2 LQKENI. The CDR3 contains 14 residues.

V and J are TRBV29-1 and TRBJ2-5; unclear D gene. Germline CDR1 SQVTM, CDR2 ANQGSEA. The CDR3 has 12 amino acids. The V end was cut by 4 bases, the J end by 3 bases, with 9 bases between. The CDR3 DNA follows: TGCAGCGTTGCTGTTGTAGAAGAGACCCAGTACTTC. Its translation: CSVAVVEETQYF.

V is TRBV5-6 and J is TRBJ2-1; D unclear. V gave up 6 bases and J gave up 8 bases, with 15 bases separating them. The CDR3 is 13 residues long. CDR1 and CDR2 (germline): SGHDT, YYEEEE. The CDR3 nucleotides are TGTGCCAGCATAGTACTCGGACGAGATGAGCAGTTCTTC. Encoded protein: CASIVLGRDEQFF.